These T cell receptor beta chains were read from a single sample in a study of technical replicates of blood from a handful of donors. Produced via immunoSEQ multiplex PCR; TCRdb's table is partial and in-frame only. In the table there are tens of thousands of clones, about 95% of which are singletons. The sequenced material came from T cells isolated from PBMCs. The origin of the receptors is a human donor in good health. Each CDR3 is given with its conserved first and last residue. D genes are given only for firm matches. Size values are once, few and many counts, or a class for expanded clones, and some rows have none.

J,length,D,V,size,CDR3,DNA
TRBJ1-5,16,NA,TRBV7-9,NA,CASSLYFPNGNQPQHF,TGTGCCAGCAGCTTATACTTCCCGAATGGCAATCAGCCCCAGCATTTT
TRBJ1-1,16,TRBD1,TRBV7-9,NA,CASSPIGTGGVTEAFF,TGTGCCAGCAGCCCCATTGGTACAGGGGGGGTCACTGAAGCTTTCTTT
TRBJ2-7,13,TRBD1,TRBV7-2,NA,CASSPWDSHEQYF,TGTGCCAGCAGCCCTTGGGACAGCCACGAGCAGTACTTC
TRBJ2-7,15,NA,TRBV6-5,once,CASSPGEGSFYEQYF,TGTGCCAGCAGTCCGGGAGAAGGCTCATTCTACGAGCAGTACTTC
TRBJ2-3,15,TRBD1,TRBV30,NA,CAWSHGTASTDTQYF,TGTGCCTGGAGTCACGGGACAGCGAGCACAGATACGCAGTATTTT
TRBJ2-7,14,TRBD2,TRBV10-3,NA,CAISSGRAKNWQYF,TGTGCCATCAGTAGCGGGAGGGCCAAAAATTGGCAGTACTTC
TRBJ2-1,15,TRBD2,TRBV5-1,NA,CASTLGGLGYNEQFF,TGCGCCAGCACACTCGGGGGACTAGGTTACAATGAGCAGTTCTTC
TRBJ1-1,14,NA,TRBV7-9,NA,CASSFDSLNTEAFF,TGTGCCAGCAGCTTCGACAGCCTGAACACTGAAGCTTTCTTT
TRBJ2-5,14,TRBD1,TRBV29-1,NA,CSPGQGVPKETQYF,TGCAGCCCGGGACAGGGGGTTCCCAAAGAGACCCAGTACTTC
TRBJ2-1,15,TRBD2,TRBV4-1,once,CASRNPGTSGREQFF,TGCGCCAGCAGAAACCCCGGGACTAGCGGGCGTGAGCAGTTCTTC
TRBJ2-1,15,TRBD1,TRBV4-1,NA,CASSQPTGPRNEQFF,TGCGCCAGCAGCCAACCGACAGGGCCCAGGAATGAGCAGTTCTTC
TRBJ2-3,11,NA,TRBV5-1,NA,CASSPGDTQYF,TGCGCCAGCAGTCCGGGAGATACGCAGTATTTT
TRBJ1-1,14,NA,TRBV5-1,NA,CASGDRDKRTEAFF,TGCGCCAGCGGCGACCGGGACAAAAGGACTGAAGCTTTCTTT
TRBJ2-1,16,TRBD2,TRBV4-1,NA,CASSQVPAGGLNEQFF,TGCGCCAGCAGCCAAGTTCCAGCGGGGGGGCTCAATGAGCAGTTCTTC
TRBJ1-2,13,TRBD1,TRBV27,NA,CASRRRGLYGYTF,TGTGCCAGCAGACGGAGGGGGCTGTATGGCTACACCTTC
TRBJ2-1,16,TRBD2,TRBV2,NA,CASRGVAGGTYNEQFF,TGTGCCAGCAGGGGGGTAGCGGGAGGGACCTACAATGAGCAGTTCTTC
TRBJ2-5,16,TRBD2,TRBV2,NA,CASSERASGGLETQYF,TGTGCCAGCAGTGAAAGGGCTAGCGGGGGGCTAGAGACCCAGTACTTC
TRBJ2-1,18,TRBD2,TRBV5-4,NA,CASSSRTSGSPGYNEQFF,TGTGCCAGCAGCTCCAGGACTAGCGGGAGCCCAGGCTACAATGAGCAGTTCTTC
TRBJ2-7,13,TRBD1,TRBV28,NA,CASSFGQGFEQYF,TGTGCCAGCAGTTTCGGACAGGGGTTCGAGCAGTACTTC
TRBJ1-4,14,NA,TRBV30,NA,CAWSWGRTNEKLFF,TGTGCCTGGAGTTGGGGGCGAACTAATGAAAAACTGTTTTTT
TRBJ1-1,15,NA,TRBV6-5,once,CASSGSWGGNTEAFF,TGTGCCAGCAGTGGATCGTGGGGGGGTAACACTGAAGCTTTCTTT
TRBJ2-1,14,TRBD2,TRBV6-5,NA,CASSTLAGVGEQFF,TGTGCCAGCAGTACCCTAGCGGGAGTGGGTGAGCAGTTCTTC
TRBJ1-1,13,NA,TRBV29-1,once,CSVEPGSGTEAFF,TGCAGCGTAGAACCAGGGTCGGGCACTGAAGCTTTCTTT
TRBJ1-1,16,NA,TRBV6-1,NA,CASSDQGLFMNTEAFF,TGTGCCAGCAGTGACCAGGGATTATTCATGAACACTGAAGCTTTCTTT